This T cell receptor (beta chain) was documented in a study of PD-1 blockade in mismatch repair-deficient tumors. Some clones are missing from TCRdb's copy, which holds only in-frame ones; the method was immunoSEQ multiplex PCR. The sample yields under 40,000 clones, 80% to 85% seen once. The CDR3 spans 14 residues. V lost 6 bases, J lost 5 bases, and 16 bases lay in between. The germline gives CDR1 MNHNY, CDR2 SVGAGI (reference sequence). The TCR was taken from an adult with mismatch repair-deficient cancer. This chain connects TRBV6-6 to TRBJ1-2, with D perhaps matching TRBD1 (5 bases). The material sequenced was PBMCs, taken around 38 weeks after starting pembrolizumab. The CDR3 is CASSTPRDSYGYTF. The CDR3 DNA sequence: TGTGCCAGCAGCACCCCCCGGGACTCTTATGGCTACACCTTC.